This entry features one T cell receptor (beta chain) sequence. As yet, its antigen is unknown. Described time point: blood from clinic visit 5 months post-surgery; TSC patient then seizure free. The ends lost 1 base at V and 5 bases at J; junction bases unmatched: 2. CDR1 SGHNT and CDR2 YYREEE come from the germline V gene (reference sequence). The CDR3 extends over 14 amino acids. The data are from a study of brain T cells in children with intractable seizures. Study-wide points: Clones missing pre-surgery may reflect undersampling of that blood sample.

Profiling relied on immunoSEQ multiplex PCR, and the TCRdb table lists in-frame clones only, not all of them. This table has about 320,000 clones, over 90% appearing once. V is TRBV5-4 and J is TRBJ2-3, with 9 bases that match TRBD1. The clonotype originates from a boy younger than two with tuberous sclerosis and intractable seizures. Sample: peripheral blood, taken 4 to 6 months after surgery. CDR3 sequence reads: CASSLYRGRDTQYF. DNA of the CDR3: TGTGCCAGCAGCTTGTACAGGGGGCGAGATACGCAGTATTTT.